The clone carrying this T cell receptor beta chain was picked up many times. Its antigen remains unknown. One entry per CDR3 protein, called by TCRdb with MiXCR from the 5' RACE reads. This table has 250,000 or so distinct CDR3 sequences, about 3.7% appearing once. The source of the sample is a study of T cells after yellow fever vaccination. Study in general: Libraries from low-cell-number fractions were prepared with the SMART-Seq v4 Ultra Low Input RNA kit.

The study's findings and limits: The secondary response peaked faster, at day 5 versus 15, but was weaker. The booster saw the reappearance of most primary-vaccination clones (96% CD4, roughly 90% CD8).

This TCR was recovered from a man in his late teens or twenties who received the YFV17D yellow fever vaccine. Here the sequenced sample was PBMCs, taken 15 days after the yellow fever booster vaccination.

Written as DNA, the CDR3 is TGTGCCAGCCGAGCACACAGCCAAGAGACCCAGTACTTC. Translating gives CASRAHSQETQYF. This sequence joins TRBV6-2 or TRBV6-3 and TRBJ2-5; D is undetermined. The germline V and J ends were trimmed by 8 bases and 1 base, with 11 bases remaining between them. In germline, CDR1 is MNHEY, CDR2 SVGEGT. CDR3 size: 13 residues.